In this sample, the clone carrying this T cell receptor beta chain turned up a few times. Trimming pared 1 base from V and 4 bases from J, leaving 16 bases between. The V gene's germline CDR1 is SGHVS and CDR2 FNYEAQ. The length of the CDR3 is 16 residues. Each cDNA held unique molecular identifiers, and template switching gave it a universal primer site. TCRdb independently ran MiXCR on the 5' RACE reads; one entry per CDR3 protein. The table includes over 500,000 distinct CDR3 sequences, about 20% detected once. This specimen belongs to a study of identical twins. The sample was also linked to a second study, of T cells expressing NK-cell markers. That source reports: Also leading the CD3+CD56-NKG2C+ fraction in a few donors were these clonotypes. Expanded clones of NKG2C+ T cells had an unclear HCMV specificity.

V usage is TRBV7-6 and J usage is TRBJ2-5, with D possibly TRBD1 on 6 matching bases. The specimen was CD4+ T cells sorted from blood. The TCR was taken from a woman between 18 and 29 years old in good health. The CDR3 region is CASSLGLMGAVETQYF. DNA of the CDR3: TGTGCCAGCAGCTTAGGTCTTATGGGGGCCGTAGAGACCCAGTACTTC.